This TCR beta chain was sequenced during a study of early stage breast cancer tumors (dated by TCRdb to 2015 to 2018). For the wider study: Of the approximately 15 invasive breast tumors, eleven to twelve were found to be estrogen receptor-positive, progesterone receptor-positive and HER2-negative. The samples as a whole yielded a few million detected templates, corresponding to about 1.1 million unique clonotypes. The average read coverage per sample was around 10-fold. Of the roughly 12 ER+/PR+/HER2- tumors, eight were classified as invasive ductal carcinomas and four as invasive lobular carcinomas.

With respect to this clone: Its antigen is still unknown. No base qualities exist here, and no much larger clone lies one base off it.

Each sample was amplified as two independent genomic DNA replicates: about 0.47 ug for blood and approximately 1.5 ug for tumor or normal breast. Following the manufacturer's instructions, the ImmunoSeq Intro kit was used to carry out TCRB sequencing on genomic DNA. Multiplex PCR was run for about 30 cycles using proprietary primers and spike-in control sequences for absolute quantification. An 87-bp fragment spanning the CDR3 and flanking V and J genes was sequenced with single-end 150-bp reads. Seven samples, each with two replicates, were multiplexed per lane of an Illumina MiSeq using version 3.0 chemistry. The paper's processing steps were these. The vendor's proprietary pipeline processed the raw data and merged both replicates into a single result for each sample. To define clonotypes, the study grouped productive rearrangements that shared the V-gene family, CDR3 amino acid sequence and J-gene segment. Clonality was calculated as 1 minus the normalized Shannon entropy (Pielou evenness) of TCRB abundances. To estimate T cell density, the total number of templates was divided by the number of input cells, which was inferred from the amount of DNA input. Total repertoire diversity and clonality were estimated with Recon using default parameters. A clonotype was considered tumor-enriched if its abundance in tumor exceeded 0.1% and was at least 32-fold higher than its abundance in normal breast. Here the immuneACCESS table is served through TCRdb, limited to in-frame sequences with V and J called. Missing clones are a known gap in these copies; in checked studies unresolved V genes cover under half, and the rest lacks a known reason. V, J and clone size reflect that table, while D and trimming were determined from the DNA. The sample table records roughly 53,000 clones; around 90% of these occur just once. Of the sample, 5% is held by the ten largest clones.

What the study reported, not specific to this receptor: The small cohort size prevented analysis by tumor subtype. Sequencing bulk genomic DNA from unsorted cells could not capture chain pairing or functional markers like CD4, CD8 and FOXP3. Repertoires from blood and normal breast were more alike than repertoires from blood and tumor, and in about 85% of the 16 patients, comparing each tissue with blood separated tumor from normal. Enriched TCRB sequences shared across patients were found to be mostly commonly generated sequences that were unlikely to play an important role in the tumor microenvironment. Compared with adjacent normal breast tissue, tumors had higher clonality and 2 to 3-fold greater T cell density.

The CDR3 numbers 15 residues from cysteine through phenylalanine. Only the CDR3 DNA is retained, 45 bases long and in frame from the first base. The V end loses 3 bases and the J end loses 3 bases, and a stretch of 13 bases separates them. From the germline V gene, CDR1 is SGHTA and CDR2 is FQGNSA. The study profiled bulk TCR beta-chain repertoires in matched peripheral blood, tumor and adjacent normal breast tissue taken from about 15 patients with early-stage breast cancer. Before surgery, 5-10 mL of whole blood was collected into EDTA tubes and then processed within 2 hours. Ficoll-Paque centrifugation in SepMate-50 tubes was used to isolate peripheral blood mononuclear cells. For storage in liquid nitrogen, PBMCs were cryopreserved as aliquots of about 1.9 to 4.5 million cells in about 90% FBS with approximately 10% DMSO. The Qiagen AllPrep DNA/RNA Mini kit was used for genomic DNA extraction.

The sequence joins TRBV7-2 to TRBJ2-3; D gene: possibly TRBD1, on 6 matching bases. This TCR was sampled from a person in their 70s with breast cancer. Specimen: blood. The bases are TGTGCCAGCAGCTTCGGTTCCCAGGGGACAGATACGCAGTATTTT. It codes for CASSFGSQGTDTQYF.